The present entry profiles one T cell receptor (beta chain) with its context. This specimen comes from a study of shared clonotypes between healthy human individuals. Germline lookup yields CDR1 ENHRY and CDR2 SYGVKD. V shed 6 bases and J shed 0 bases, with 6 bases lying between them. The CDR3 loop spans 13 amino acids. Only Caucasian adults living in Nashville, Tennessee made up the donor group. Profiling relied on immunoSEQ multiplex PCR, and the TCRdb table lists in-frame clones only, not all of them. The sample consists of about 2.3 million clones, more than 80% of them appearing once. The TCR comes from a man aged 18 to 29 in good health. Some clones in this sample may be carry-over from other donors' samples. This chain uses TRBV10-3 with TRBJ2-1, with TRBD2 as a possible D gene (6 bases). Sequencing was carried out using naive CD4+ T cells from PBMCs. Subset in this sample: CD45RA+ positively selected. The CDR3 coding sequence is TGTGCCATCAGGCGGGGCTCCTACAATGAGCAGTTCTTC. This sequence encodes CAIRRGSYNEQFF.